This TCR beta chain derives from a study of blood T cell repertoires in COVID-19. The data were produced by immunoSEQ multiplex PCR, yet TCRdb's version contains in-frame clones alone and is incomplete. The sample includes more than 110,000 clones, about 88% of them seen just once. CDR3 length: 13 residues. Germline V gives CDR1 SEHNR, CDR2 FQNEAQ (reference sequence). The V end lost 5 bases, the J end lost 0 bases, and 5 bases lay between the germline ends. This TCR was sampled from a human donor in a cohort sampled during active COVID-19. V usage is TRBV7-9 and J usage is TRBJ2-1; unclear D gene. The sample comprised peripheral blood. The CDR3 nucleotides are TGTGCCAGCAGCCAGCGCTCCTACAATGAGCAGTTCTTC. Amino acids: CASSQRSYNEQFF.